Below, 2 T cell receptor beta chains from the same sample are listed, as sequenced in a study of blood T cell repertoires in COVID-19. Some clones are missing from TCRdb's copy, which holds only in-frame ones; the method was immunoSEQ multiplex PCR. The sample lists 150,000 to 200,000 clones, roughly 88% occurring once. Sequencing was done on a sample of PBMCs or T cells enriched from blood (not recorded which). These receptors originate from a woman aged 60-75 years who had recovered from COVID-19.

The chain recombines TRBV7-2 with TRBJ1-2, with 7 bases fitting TRBD1. CDR3 length: 15 amino acids. Germline V gives CDR1 SGHTA, CDR2 FQGNSA. V lost 5 bases, J lost 10 bases, and 16 bases stayed unmatched. CDR3: CASSTLQTGLFVYTF. The CDR3 nucleotides read TGTGCCAGCAGCACACTACAGACAGGGTTGTTTGTCTACACCTTC.

The J gene is TRBJ2-3, the V gene TRBV9; TRBD2 might be the D (7 bases). The CDR3 length is 16 residues. Trimming removed 0 bases at V and 3 bases at J, with 14 bases between. Germline loops: CDR1 SGDLS, CDR2 YYNGEE. The CDR3 spells CASSVGVGGTTDTQYF. CDR3 in DNA: TGTGCCAGCAGCGTAGGGGTGGGAGGGACAACAGATACGCAGTATTTT. Based on the CDR3 plus reference TRBV9 and TRBJ2-3, the full variable domain is DSGVTQTPKHLITATGQRVTLRCSPRSGDLSVYWYQQSLDQGLQFLIQYYNGEERAKGNILERFSAQQFPDLHSELNLSSLELGDSALYFCASSVGVGGTTDTQYFGPGTRLTVL.